This T cell receptor (beta chain) came from a study of T cells in narcolepsy. Turning to the study itself: Enrolled donors included narcolepsy type 1 or type 2 patients and healthy controls.

As concerns this clone: The antigen is not known.

Profiled with immunoSEQ multiplex PCR; TCRdb holds only in-frame clones, not every one. Among tens of thousands of clones, just over 60% were seen once, and the ten largest hold around 10%. Whole-study findings and limits: Autoreactive HCRT-specific and TRIB2-specific clonotypes were marked in same-patient CSF-versus-blood CD4+ comparisons.

This clonotype was obtained from a human donor in good health. Source material: memory (CD45RA-) CD4+ T cells from blood.

CDR3 sequence reads: CASSPGRGLGETQYF. The DNA of the CDR3 is TGTGCCAGCAGCCCTGGGAGGGGGCTCGGGGAGACCCAGTACTTC. The chain carries TRBV7-2 and TRBJ2-5; D may be TRBD1 or TRBD2 (7 bases each). V was trimmed by 5 bases and J by 5 bases, leaving 18 bases between them. The V gene's germline CDR1 is SGHTA and CDR2 FQGNSA. The CDR3 has 15 amino acids.